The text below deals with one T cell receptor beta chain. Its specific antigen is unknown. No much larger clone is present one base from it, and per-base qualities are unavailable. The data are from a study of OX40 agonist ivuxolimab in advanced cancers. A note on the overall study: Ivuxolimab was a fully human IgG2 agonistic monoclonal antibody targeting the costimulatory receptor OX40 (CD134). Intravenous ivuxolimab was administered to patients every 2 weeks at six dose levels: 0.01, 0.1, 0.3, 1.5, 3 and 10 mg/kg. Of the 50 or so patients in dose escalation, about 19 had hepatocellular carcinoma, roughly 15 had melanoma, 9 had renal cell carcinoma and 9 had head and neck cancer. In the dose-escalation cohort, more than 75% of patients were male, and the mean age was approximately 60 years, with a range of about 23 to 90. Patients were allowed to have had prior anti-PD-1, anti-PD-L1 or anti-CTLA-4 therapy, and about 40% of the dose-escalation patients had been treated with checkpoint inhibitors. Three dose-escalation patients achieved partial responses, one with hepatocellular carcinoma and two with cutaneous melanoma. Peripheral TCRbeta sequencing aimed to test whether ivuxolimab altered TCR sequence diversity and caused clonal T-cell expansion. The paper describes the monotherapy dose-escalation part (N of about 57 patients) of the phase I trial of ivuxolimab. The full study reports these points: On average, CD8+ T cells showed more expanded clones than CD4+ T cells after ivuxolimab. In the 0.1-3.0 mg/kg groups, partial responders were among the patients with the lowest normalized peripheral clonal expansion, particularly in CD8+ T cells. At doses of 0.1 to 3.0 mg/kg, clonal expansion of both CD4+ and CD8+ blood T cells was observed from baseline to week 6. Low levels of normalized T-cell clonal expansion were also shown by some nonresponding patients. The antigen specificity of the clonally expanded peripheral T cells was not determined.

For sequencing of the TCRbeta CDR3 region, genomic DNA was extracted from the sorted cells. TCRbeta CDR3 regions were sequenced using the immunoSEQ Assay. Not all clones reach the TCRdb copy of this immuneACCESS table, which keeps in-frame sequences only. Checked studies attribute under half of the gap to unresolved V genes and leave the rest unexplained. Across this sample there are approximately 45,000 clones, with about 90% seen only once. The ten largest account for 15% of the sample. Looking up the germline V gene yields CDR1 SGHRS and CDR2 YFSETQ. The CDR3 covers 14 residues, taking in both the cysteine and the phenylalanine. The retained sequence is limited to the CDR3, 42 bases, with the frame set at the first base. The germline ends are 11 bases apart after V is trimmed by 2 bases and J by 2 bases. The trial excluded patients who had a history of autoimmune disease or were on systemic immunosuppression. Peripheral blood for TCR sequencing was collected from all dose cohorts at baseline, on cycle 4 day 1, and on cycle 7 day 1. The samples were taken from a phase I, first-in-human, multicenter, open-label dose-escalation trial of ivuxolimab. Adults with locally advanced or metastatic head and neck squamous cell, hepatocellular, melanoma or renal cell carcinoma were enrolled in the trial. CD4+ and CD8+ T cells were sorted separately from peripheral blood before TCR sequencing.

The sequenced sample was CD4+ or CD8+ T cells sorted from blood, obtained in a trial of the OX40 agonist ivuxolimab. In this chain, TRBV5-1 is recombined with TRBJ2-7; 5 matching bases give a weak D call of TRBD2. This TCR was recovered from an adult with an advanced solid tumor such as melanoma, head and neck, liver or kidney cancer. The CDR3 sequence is CASSFNGGTYEQYF. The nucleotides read TGCGCCAGCAGCTTTAACGGAGGAACCTACGAGCAGTACTTC.